The 21 T cell receptor beta chains below come from one sample, sequenced in a study of T cells after posttransplantation cyclophosphamide. A marrow graft followed busulfan-fludarabine conditioning, with cyclophosphamide on days +3 and +4. Sequencing used immunoSEQ multiplex PCR; TCRdb keeps in-frame clones, though not all of them. The sample has approximately 25,000 clones, none seen only once. The sequenced sample was PBMCs, obtained after allogeneic stem cell transplant with posttransplant cyclophosphamide. These receptors were taken from a male patient younger than 30 who received an allogeneic stem cell transplant from a related donor, was CMV-positive, and had no GVHD. Some T cells may possibly be graft donor cells.

This clone was detected many times. The genes are TRBV6-5 and TRBJ2-1; 12 bases match TRBD2. Germline trimming cut 0 bases from V and 6 bases from J; bases unmatched to any gene: 3. This CDR3 is built from 16 residues. Germline CDR1 reads MNHEY; CDR2 reads SVGAGI. CDR3 in amino acids: CASSYSTSGGTNEQFF. CDR3 nucleotide sequence: TGTGCCAGCAGTTACTCCACTAGCGGGGGGACCAATGAGCAGTTCTTC.

In its sample, this clone was seen many times. CDR3 in amino acids: CAWSAGDGYTF. DNA of the CDR3: TGTGCCTGGAGTGCAGGGGATGGCTACACCTTC. This rearrangement joins TRBV30 to TRBJ1-2; a possible D gene is TRBD1 (6 bases). V shed 1 base and J shed 6 bases, with 6 bases lying between them. CDR3 size: 11 residues. The germline V gene has CDR1 GTSNPN and CDR2 SVGIG (reference sequence).

This clone was seen ten or more times. The genes are TRBV15 and TRBJ2-7, with TRBD1 as a possible D gene (6 bases). The ends were cut back, 5 bases at V and 1 base at J, with 12 bases in the middle. CDR3 size: 14 residues. Germline V gene data show CDR1 as LNHNV and CDR2 as YYDKDF (reference sequence). CDR3 sequence (DNA): TGTGCCACCAGCTTATCCAGGGGTTCCTACGAGCAGTACTTC. Encoded protein: CATSLSRGSYEQYF. Filled out from reference TRBV15 and TRBJ2-7, the complete variable domain reads DAMVIQNPRYQVTQFGKPVTLSCSQTLNHNVMYWYQQKSSQAPKLLFHYYDKDFNNEADTPDNFQSRRPNTSFCFLDIRSPGLGDTAMYLCATSLSRGSYEQYFGPGTRLTVT.

This clone was observed at least ten times. The V gene is TRBV21-1, the J gene TRBJ2-1; the DNA was not compared with TRBD2, the D call given in the table. TRBV21-1 is a known pseudogene. The CDR3 covers 17 residues. In nucleotides, the CDR3 is TGTGCCAGCAGCAACCTAGCGGGAGGACCTTACTACAATGAGCAGTTCTTC. Encoded protein: CASSNLAGGPYYNEQFF.

This clone was found many times. The chain carries TRBV20-1 and TRBJ2-5; D gene unclear. Germline CDR1 reads DFQATT; CDR2 reads SNEGSKA (reference sequence). With 6 bases removed from V and 2 bases from J, the gap between germline ends came to 7 bases. This CDR3 is built from 11 residues. CDR3 residues: CSAQLQETQYF. Written as DNA, the CDR3 is TGCAGTGCCCAACTACAAGAGACCCAGTACTTC.

As to this clone: An end of the junction does not agree with germline; a read error may underlie this. This chain uses TRBV15 with TRBJ2-7, with 7 bases lining up with TRBD1. CDR1 LNHNV and CDR2 YYDKDF come from the germline V gene (reference sequence). CDR3 length: 15 residues. The CDR3: CATNREGSGGSEQYF. The CDR3 coding sequence is TGTGCCACCAACAGAGAGGGCTCAGGGGGAAGCGAGCAGTACTTC.

In its sample, this clone was seen many times. The V and J genes are TRBV6-6 and TRBJ2-5; D might be TRBD2 (5 bases). This CDR3 is 15 amino acids long. The V gene lost 0 bases and the J gene lost 3 bases, with 11 bases spanning the gap. Germline CDR1 MNHNY, CDR2 SVGAGI (reference sequence). Here the CDR3 reads CASSYSMAGEETQYF. In nucleotides, the CDR3 is TGTGCCAGCAGTTACTCGATGGCCGGGGAAGAGACCCAGTACTTC.

This clone was seen ten or more times. The chain employs TRBV7-2 and TRBJ2-7, with 7 nucleotides matching TRBD1. The J segment lost 1 base and the V segment lost 4 bases, leaving 10 bases of the junction unmatched. Germline CDR1 and CDR2: SGHTA and FQGNSA. This CDR3 contains 16 residues. The chain's CDR3 is CASSSRAETGSYEQYF. DNA of the CDR3: TGTGCCAGCAGCTCTCGGGCCGAGACAGGGTCCTACGAGCAGTACTTC.

This clone has at least ten counts. The chain couples TRBV6-1 to TRBJ1-5; tentatively, D is TRBD1 (6 bases). This CDR3 spans 13 amino acids. Looked up from germline, CDR1 is MNHNS and CDR2 is SASEGT. The germline V and J ends were trimmed by 6 bases and 7 bases, with 13 bases remaining between them. As DNA, the CDR3 is TGTGCCAGCAGGATACAGGGTGGGCAGCCCCAGCATTTT. This encodes CASRIQGGQPQHF.

This clone occurred many times. V usage is TRBV28 and J usage is TRBJ1-5, with D possibly being TRBD1 (6 bases). The ends were cut back, 5 bases at V and 1 base at J, with 9 bases in the middle. The CDR3 has 14 residues. CDR1 and CDR2 from the germline V gene are MDHEN and SYDVKM. CDR3 residues: CASSTTGSNQPQHF. DNA for the CDR3: TGTGCCAGCAGTACTACAGGGAGCAATCAGCCCCAGCATTTT.

This clone showed up many times. The rearrangement joins TRBV28 to TRBJ1-4; D is ambiguous. Trimming removed 9 bases at V and 4 bases at J, with 12 bases between. The length of the CDR3 is 13 residues. Per germline, CDR1 MDHEN and CDR2 SYDVKM. The CDR3 nucleotides are TGTGCCAGTCGGGAACACGGTAATGAAAAACTGTTTTTT. This codes for CASREHGNEKLFF. Drawing the rest from reference TRBV28 and TRBJ1-4, the complete variable domain is DVKVTQSSRYLVKRTGEKVFLECVQDMDHENMFWYRQDPGLGLRLIYFSYDVKMKEKGDIPEGYSVSREKKERFSLILESASTNQTSMYLCASREHGNEKLFFGSGTQLSVL.

This clone was counted many times. The CDR3 nucleotides are TGTGCCAGCAGCTTAGCTGGACAGGGGGGAAGACCCCAGCATTTT. Its translation: CASSLAGQGGRPQHF. The chain carries TRBV13 and TRBJ1-5, with 10 bases fitting TRBD1. The CDR3 has 15 amino acids. Germline V gene data show CDR1 as PRHDT and CDR2 as FYEKMQ (reference sequence). With 1 base clipped from V and 10 bases from J, the junction kept 7 bases outside the gene matches.

This clone was detected ten times or more. This sequence joins TRBV4-1 and TRBJ2-1; 9 bases match TRBD1. V lost 8 bases and J lost 6; bases outside the gene matches: 5. Germline-derived CDR1 and CDR2 are MGHRA and YSYEKL. The CDR3 loop spans 13 amino acids. The CDR3 DNA is TGCGCCAGCTCGGGACAGGGAGTCAATGAGCAGTTCTTC. Its translation: CASSGQGVNEQFF.

This clone was seen at least ten times. The chain has TRBV18 and TRBJ1-1, with 12 bases lining up with TRBD1. The CDR3 totals 13 residues. V lost 6 bases to trimming and J lost 10 bases; unmatched junction nucleotides: 6. Germline assignment: CDR1 KGHSH and CDR2 LQKENI. In DNA form, the CDR3 reads TGTGCCAGCTCTCGGGACAGGGGGCCGGCAGCTTTCTTT. It translates to CASSRDRGPAAFF.

This clone was seen repeatedly, ten times or more. The chain employs TRBV7-9 and TRBJ1-3; D not certain. Germline values: CDR1 SEHNR, CDR2 FQNEAQ (reference sequence). CDR3 size: 14 residues. V dropped 3 bases and J dropped 2 bases, with 8 bases sitting between them. CDR3 nucleotide sequence: TGTGCCAGCAGCTTCCGCACGGCTGGAAACACCATATATTTT. Its protein product is CASSFRTAGNTIYF.

The rearrangement uses TRBV25-1 and TRBJ2-3; D is possibly TRBD2 (6 bases). With 6 bases removed from V and 8 bases from J, the gap between germline ends came to 15 bases. Per the germline V gene, CDR1 is MGHDK and CDR2 is SYGVNS. CDR3 length equals 13 residues. The CDR3 here is CASSQYSGGTQYF. The DNA of the CDR3 is TGTGCCAGCAGCCAATATTCCGGGGGTACGCAGTATTTT.

This clone was seen at least ten times. The chain employs TRBV27 and TRBJ2-7, with D possibly being TRBD1 (6 bases). V was clipped by 6 bases and J by 3 bases, with 12 bases between them. The CDR3 totals 13 residues. The germline V gene has CDR1 MNHEY and CDR2 SMNVEV (reference sequence). This CDR3 is CASSWDNSYEQYF. As DNA, the CDR3 is TGTGCCAGCAGCTGGGACAATAGCTACGAGCAGTACTTC.

This clone was detected many times. The chain has TRBV10-3 and TRBJ1-1; D is unresolved. This CDR3 region has 14 residues. Germline CDR1 reads ENHRY; CDR2 reads SYGVKD. With 5 bases removed from V and 0 bases from J, the gap between germline ends came to 10 bases. The CDR3: CAISPGGMNTEAFF. CDR3 sequence (DNA): TGTGCCATCAGTCCTGGCGGGATGAACACTGAAGCTTTCTTT.

This clone has at least ten counts. The chain links TRBV7-9 to TRBJ2-1, with D unresolved. V was pared by 5 bases and J by 6 bases, with 8 bases between. CDR1 is SEHNR and CDR2 is FQNEAQ in the germline V gene (reference sequence). The CDR3 has 12 amino acids. CDR3 DNA sequence: TGTGCCAGCAGCGCTACCCTCAATGAGCAGTTCTTC. It translates to CASSATLNEQFF. Supplemented by reference TRBV7-9 and TRBJ2-1, the full variable domain reads DTGVSQNPRHKITKRGQNVTFRCDPISEHNRLYWYRQTLGQGPEFLTYFQNEAQLEKSRLLSDRFSAERPKGSFSTLEIQRTEQGDSAMYLCASSATLNEQFFGPGTRLTVL.

This clone was recorded many times. The rearrangement links TRBV13 to TRBJ2-7; TRBD1 matches 7 bases. J was trimmed by 6 bases and V by 6 bases; bases with no gene match: 11. The CDR3 covers 14 residues. CDR1 PRHDT and CDR2 FYEKMQ come from the germline V gene (reference sequence). The CDR3 DNA sequence: TGTGCCAGCAGACCTCAGACAGGGCAGTCCGAGCAGTACTTC. Protein sequence: CASRPQTGQSEQYF.

This clone was detected ten times or more. The chain employs TRBV6-4 and TRBJ1-1; possible D gene TRBD1, 6 bases. The CDR3 length is 15 residues. Germline assignment: CDR1 MRHNA and CDR2 SNTAGT. Deletions cut 0 bases from V and 4 bases from J, with 12 bases between. This CDR3 is CASSDSRRGRTEAFF. In DNA form, the CDR3 reads TGTGCCAGCAGTGACTCGCGCAGGGGCCGCACTGAAGCTTTCTTT.